The present T cell receptor beta chain was sequenced within a study of IL-17A CD8 T cells in psoriatic arthritis synovium. Context from the whole study: The study aimed to define the phenotype, molecular profile and function of synovial IL-17A+CD8+ T cells in psoriatic arthritis pathogenesis.

What the work shows at the level of the full study, not this receptor alone: Cells came from synovial fluid rather than synovial tissue, since no psoriatic arthritis synovial tissue samples were available. Although most synovial CD8+ subsets stayed polyclonal, some individual clones made up over 5% of the repertoire. Only three patients were covered by TCR sequencing, and this limited sample size was acknowledged by the authors.

Remarks on this clone: The antigen this receptor binds is unknown. Nothing much larger sits one base from this clone, and base qualities are not available.

After DNA extraction (Qiagen), TCRbeta V-D-J rearrangements were amplified in a bias-controlled manner and then sequenced at high throughput (immunoSEQ; Adaptive Biotech). The original methods were these. Productive sequences were analyzed at sequence level using the immunoSEQ Analyzer platform. Clonality was calculated as 1 minus Pielou's evenness, so values run from 0 (highly polyclonal) up to 1 (monoclonal). Repertoire overlap between subsets was quantified with the Morisita index, from 0 (no similarity) to 1 (complete similarity). The immuneACCESS repertoire file appears here via TCRdb, limited to in-frame rearrangements. These files lack a portion of the clones; in checked studies, under half of the deficit traces to unresolved V genes, and the cause of the others is not known. V and J calls and clone size are copied from that table; D and trimming were computed from the DNA. Recorded for this sample are 2,000 to 3,000 clones; around 72% of them occurred a single time. The top ten hold more than 13% of the sample.

Synovial fluid effusions were drawn from actively inflamed joints of patients with psoriatic arthritis. For each patient, synovial fluid served as the source from which three memory CD8+ T cell populations were isolated by sorting: Tc1 cells (IL-17A-IFNgamma+), Tc17 cells (IL-17A+) and the bulk memory fraction, allowing their TCR repertoires to be compared. Psoriatic arthritis patients met the Classification of Psoriatic Arthritis Study Group (CASPAR) criteria. For the bulk memory CD8+ T cell sort, CD45RA-CD27+/- cells were combined with CD45RA+CD27- cells. In a few patients with psoriatic arthritis, sorted CD8+ T cell subsets from synovial fluid were put through TCRbeta sequencing. Synovial fluid mononuclear cells were isolated with Lymphoprep and cryopreserved in liquid nitrogen before use. Around 52% fetal calf serum and approximately 9.4% dimethyl sulfoxide were contained in the cryopreservation medium.

The receptor's source is a human donor with psoriatic arthritis. Sequenced sample: memory CD8+ T cells from synovial fluid. Per the publication, the cell subset or site label means: bulk memory CD8+ T cells (CD45RA-CD27+/- and CD45RA+CD27-).

The CDR3 protein: CASSPRAGPDGYTF. The nucleotide sequence is given as TGTGCCAGCAGCCCACGTGCGGGGCCGGATGGCTACACCTTC. The chain employs TRBV5-4 and TRBJ1-2; TRBD1 is a possible D gene, resting on 5 matching bases. At the junction V is shortened by 4 bases and J by 6 bases, with 16 bases in between. CDR1 and CDR2 were assigned from the germline V gene (reference sequence) as SGHNT and YYREEE. The CDR3, from cysteine to phenylalanine, totals 14 residues. Only the CDR3 DNA stays, 42 bases, in frame from base 1.